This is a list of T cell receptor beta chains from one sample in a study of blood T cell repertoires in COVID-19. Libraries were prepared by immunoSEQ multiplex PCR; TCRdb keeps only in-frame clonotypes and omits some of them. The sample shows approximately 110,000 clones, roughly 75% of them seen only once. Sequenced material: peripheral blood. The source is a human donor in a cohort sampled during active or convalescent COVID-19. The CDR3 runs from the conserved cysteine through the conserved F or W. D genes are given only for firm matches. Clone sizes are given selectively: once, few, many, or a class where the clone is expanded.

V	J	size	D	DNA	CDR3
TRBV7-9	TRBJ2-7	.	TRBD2	TGTGCCAGCAGCATGTCTCCTAGCGGCCTCTACGAGCAGTACTTC	CASSMSPSGLYEQYF
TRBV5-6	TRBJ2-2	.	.	TGTGCCAGCAGCAGGGGACAGAACACCGGGGAGCTGTTTTTT	CASSRGQNTGELFF
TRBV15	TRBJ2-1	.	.	TGTGCCACCAGCAGAGATCTCCTGGGGGGACCACCCTCCTACAATGAGCAGTTCTTC	CATSRDLLGGPPSYNEQFF
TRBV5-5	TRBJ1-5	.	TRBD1	TGTGCCAGCGGACTTCTAACAGGGGTAATTCATCAGCCCCAGCATTTT	CASGLLTGVIHQPQHF
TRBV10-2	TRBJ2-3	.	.	TGCGCCAGCATTAGGGAGAGGAGGTCAGATACGCAGTATTTT	CASIRERRSDTQYF
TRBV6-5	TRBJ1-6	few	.	TGTGCCAGCAGTTACAGGGTGCAGGGCAGGTCACCCCTCCACTTT	CASSYRVQGRSPLHF
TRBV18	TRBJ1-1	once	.	TGTGCCAGCTCATCCCGAGGGGACGGGCGTCCGGGAGGGGGAGCTTTCTTT	CASSSRGDGRPGGGAFF
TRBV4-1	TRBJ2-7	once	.	TGCGCCAGCAGCCTCCTAATTTTCCTCCACGAGCAGTACTTC	CASSLLIFLHEQYF
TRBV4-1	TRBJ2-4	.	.	TGCGCCAGCAGCCAAGGACAGTCCCCTTCCCTAGCCAAAAACATTCAGTACTTC	CASSQGQSPSLAKNIQYF
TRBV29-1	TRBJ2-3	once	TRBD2	TGCAGCGTAGAGCGGGGGGCCGAAGATACGCAGTATTTT	CSVERGAEDTQYF
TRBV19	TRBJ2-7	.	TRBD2	TGTGCCAGTAGTACCCGATGGGGCGGGAGGGCCTCCGAGCAGTACTTC	CASSTRWGGRASEQYF
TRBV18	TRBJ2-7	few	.	TGTGCCAGCTCACCGCGACAGATCTACGAGCAGTACTTC	CASSPRQIYEQYF
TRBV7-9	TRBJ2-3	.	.	TGTGCCAGCAGCTTCCCCCGGGGATCCACAGATACGCAGTATTTT	CASSFPRGSTDTQYF
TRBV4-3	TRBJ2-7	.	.	TGCGCCAGCAGCCCAGCGTTAAGTCCGACCTACGAGCAGTACTTC	CASSPALSPTYEQYF
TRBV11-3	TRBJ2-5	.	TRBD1	TGTGCCAGCAGCTTAGAAGGGGGCGCCGGGGAGACCCAGTACTTC	CASSLEGGAGETQYF
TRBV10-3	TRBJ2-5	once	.	TGTGCCATCGGGGAAGTCCGGGACACCATCCGGGAGACCCAGTACTTC	CAIGEVRDTIRETQYF
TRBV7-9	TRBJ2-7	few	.	TGTGCCAGCAGCCTAGGATGGGGGCGCGGGGGCGAGCAGTACTTC	CASSLGWGRGGEQYF
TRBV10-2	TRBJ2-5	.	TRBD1	TGCGCCAGCAGAACAACTCGGGACAGGGCTCCGGAGACCCAGTACTTC	CASRTTRDRAPETQYF
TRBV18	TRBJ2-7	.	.	TGTGCCAGCTCACCAGAGCCTCCGGGATTCCTCTACGAGCAGTACTTC	CASSPEPPGFLYEQYF
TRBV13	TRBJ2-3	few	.	TGTGCCAGCAGCATCTCAGATACGCAGTATTTT	CASSISDTQYF
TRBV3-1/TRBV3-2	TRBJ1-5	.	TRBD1	TGTGCCAGCAGCCAACAGGGGGCAGGGAGCAATCAGCCCCAGCATTTT	CASSQQGAGSNQPQHF
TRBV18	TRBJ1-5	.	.	TGTGCCAGCTCACCACCGGAGGGCCGGGGTCGCCAGCATTTT	CASSPPEGRGRQHF
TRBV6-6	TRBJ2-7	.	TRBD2	TGTGCCAGCAGTTTACAAGCGGGAGCCAACGAGCAGTACTTC	CASSLQAGANEQYF
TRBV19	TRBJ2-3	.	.	TGTGCCAGTAGTATCATCGGGGGGCCTAAGGGAGATACGCAGTATTTT	CASSIIGGPKGDTQYF
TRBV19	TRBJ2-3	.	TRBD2	TGTGCCAGTAGTGCCACCGGGACTAGCCGGCAGTATTTT	CASSATGTSRQYF
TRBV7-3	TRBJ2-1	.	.	TGTGCCAGCAGCTTAAGGGTAACAGGTTCCTACAATGAGCAGTTCTTC	CASSLRVTGSYNEQFF
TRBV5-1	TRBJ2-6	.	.	TGCGCCAGCAGGAGACAGCCCGCGGCTGGGGCCAACGTCCTGACTTTC	CASRRQPAAGANVLTF
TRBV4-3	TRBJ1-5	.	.	TGCGCCAGCAGCCAAGATGCACAGAGCAATCAGCCCCAGCATTTT	CASSQDAQSNQPQHF
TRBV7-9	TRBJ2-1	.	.	TGTGCCAGCAGCGCCAGGACTGGTTCGTCCTACAATGAGCAGTTCTTC	CASSARTGSSYNEQFF
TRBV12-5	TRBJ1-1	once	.	TGTGCTAGTGCCTCGCGGGAGGGAGGAATGGACACTGAAGCTTTCTTT	CASASREGGMDTEAFF
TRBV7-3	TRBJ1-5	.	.	TGTGCCAGCAGCTTAAAGTACGGTCAGCCCCAGCATTTT	CASSLKYGQPQHF
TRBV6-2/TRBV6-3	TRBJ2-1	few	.	TGTGCCAGCAGCCACGGCAGGGAGCAGTTCTTC	CASSHGREQFF
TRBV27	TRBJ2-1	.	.	TGTGCCAGCAGAGGGGGGGTAGGGCCCTACAATGAGCAGTTCTTC	CASRGGVGPYNEQFF
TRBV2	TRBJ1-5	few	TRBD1	TGTGCCAGCAGAGCCGACAGGGCCCCCGGGCAGCCCCAGCATTTT	CASRADRAPGQPQHF
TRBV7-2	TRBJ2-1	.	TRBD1	TGTGCCAGCAGCCCACGACAGGGGGCCTACAATGAGCAGTTCTTC	CASSPRQGAYNEQFF
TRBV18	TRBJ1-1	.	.	TGTGCCAGCTCACCATCACAGGGGAACACTGAAGCTTTCTTT	CASSPSQGNTEAFF
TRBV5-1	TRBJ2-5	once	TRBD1	TGCGCCAGCAGCTTGGGCCCAGGGGGACCAGAGACCCAGTACTTC	CASSLGPGGPETQYF
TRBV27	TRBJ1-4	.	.	TGTGCCAGCAGTTTACAGGGGAGGGCTAATGAAAAACTGTTTTTT	CASSLQGRANEKLFF
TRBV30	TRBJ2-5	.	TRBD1	TGTGCCTGGAGAGGCCGGGACAGGGTGAAGACCCAGTACTTC	CAWRGRDRVKTQYF
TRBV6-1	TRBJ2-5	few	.	TGTGCCAGCAGTGAACAAACCGGACAGATCAGAGGGACCCAGTACTTC	CASSEQTGQIRGTQYF
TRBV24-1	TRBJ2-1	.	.	TGTGCCACCAGTCAGGGGTATGAGCAGTTCTTC	CATSQGYEQFF
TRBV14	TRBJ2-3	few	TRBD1	TGTGCCAGCAGCCCCGGGACAGGGGGATACACAGATACGCAGTATTTT	CASSPGTGGYTDTQYF